This TCR beta chain was recorded in a study of neurological immune-mediated disorders. This clonotype was counted between two and nine times. CDR1 and CDR2 from the germline V gene are LGHDT and YNNKEL (reference sequence). This CDR3 contains 13 residues. Trimming took 4 bases from V and 2 from J, leaving 9 bases between them. Template-switch 5'RACE cDNA synthesis added a 10-nucleotide unique molecular identifier. TCRdb processed the 5' RACE reads anew with MiXCR; each CDR3 protein has one entry. Of approximately 100,000 distinct CDR3 sequences in the sample, 3.5% to 4% are singletons; the top ten hold 5.5% to 6.5%.

The clonotype originates from a woman between 18 and 29 years old with multiple sclerosis. The chain combines TRBV3-1 with TRBJ2-7; D is unresolved. Specimen: PBMCs. The CDR3 DNA is TGTGCCAGCAGCCCCCTTGGACCCTACGAGCAGTACTTC. It codes for CASSPLGPYEQYF.